What follows describes a single TCR beta chain. This clonotype appeared a few times. Its antigen has not been determined. The record has no base qualities; no much larger clone is one base away. The CDR3 spans 16 residues, from the cysteine through the phenylalanine. The CDR3 DNA has 48 bases and is translated from base 1. CDR1 is given as MNHEY and CDR2 as SVGAGI, both from the germline V gene. Clipping removes 0 bases from V and 5 bases from J, with 9 as the unmatched junction base count. These data belong to a study of glioma-infiltrating T cells (dated by TCRdb to 2016 to 2017). About the study as a whole: TCR alpha- and beta-chain repertoires were sequenced from glioma tissue, non-neoplastic brain tissue and matched peripheral blood mononuclear cells. Each tissue-infiltrating repertoire was compared with the same patient's peripheral blood repertoire to measure divergence between tissue and blood T-cell populations. Three low-grade glioma patients, about 8 primary glioblastoma patients, and three non-glioma patients who contributed non-neoplastic brain tissue made up the paired cohort.

The research as a whole found: Group comparisons rested on small numbers: three non-neoplastic, three low-grade glioma and seven or eight glioblastoma patients. Tissue and blood shared very few CDR3 sequences, a result attributed to high CDR3 diversity and limited sampling. VJ-independent divergence between tissue and blood was below expectation in non-neoplastic patients but above expectation in all gliomas, especially low-grade gliomas.

TCR alpha and beta CDR3 regions were amplified with the iRepertoire nested amplicon-rescue multiplex PCR (arm-PCR) platform from RNA. For one-step reverse transcription and amplification, roughly 100-450 ng of tissue mRNA or PBMC total RNA was used as input. After bead purification, a secondary multiplex PCR added Illumina adapters, and libraries were gel-purified between 200 and 400 bp. The libraries contained internal 6-nucleotide barcodes that were used for demultiplexing. Sequencing of libraries was performed on an Illumina MiSeq with 2x220 or 2x250 nucleotide paired-end reads. The authors' pipeline ran thus. FLASH 1.2.11 was used to merge paired reads, and BWA-MEM then aligned the reads to the GRCh37 human genome before TRA and TRB reads were extracted. V and J assignment used an IMGT-derived reference of cassette sequences and CDR3 motifs that included pseudogenes. Three-frame translation of reads was performed, and productive CDR3s were defined as those with a C...FGXG motif and no stop codons. A clonotype was defined as a unique combination of a V-J cassette pair and a CDR3 amino acid sequence. Filtering of reads was based on Hamming distance, with the threshold set by the sequence error rate of each sample in mapped regions. Using fastp at Q25 and MiXCR, TCRdb reprocessed the public reads and kept productive beta chains. Rows are combined by CDR3 protein, so each entry shows the most common genes and DNA. These V and J calls originate from TCRdb's pipeline instead of the authors' own analysis. This sample lists under 150,000 distinct CDR3 sequences; about 25% were detected once. The top ten hold around 28% of the sample.

The chain was built from TRBV6-5 and TRBJ2-5; 7 nucleotides in the junction match TRBD1. The receptor's source is a human donor with low-grade glioma or glioblastoma, undergoing nonglioma brain surgery, or in good health (not recorded which). Sequences were obtained from glioma tissue, nonneoplastic brain tissue, or PBMCs (not recorded which). Read as DNA, the sequence is TGTGCCAGCAGTTACTCGAGCGTTACAGGGGCGGAGACCCAGTACTTC. Protein translation: CASSYSSVTGAETQYF.